This T cell receptor beta chain was captured in a study of cytomegalovirus exposure and HLA in healthy donors. Across the whole study: From HLA-typed donors, an early data release held tens of millions of unique TCRs.

Study outcomes and limitations: The presence/absence work took it that sequencing depth was about the same across donors. A later analysis showed TCR association rates differing by HLA locus, peaking at DRB1 and lowest at HLA-C. Investigators reported about 160 TCR beta chains as tied to cytomegalovirus.

As to this clone: The antigen remains unidentified.

V shed 7 bases and J 5 bases; nucleotides not matched to a gene: 13. This CDR3 comprises 15 residues. Looked up from germline, CDR1 is SNHLY and CDR2 is FYNNEI. This PCR relied on a set of 60 Vbeta primers and 13 Jbeta primers. Clones were read by immunoSEQ multiplex PCR, and TCRdb kept only the in-frame ones, dropping some. Among about 160,000 clones listed, almost 80% were seen once. The sequence came from a man under 40 in good health and CMV-seronegative. Sequenced: PBMCs. The rearrangement uses TRBV2 and TRBJ2-7; TRBD1 matches at 8 bases. The CDR3 spells CASTLTRTGNNEQYF. Here the CDR3 DNA reads TGTGCCAGCACCCTAACCCGGACAGGGAACAACGAGCAGTACTTC.